The 22 T cell receptor beta chains in this list originate from one sample, sequenced in a study of blood T cell repertoires in COVID-19. Assay used: immunoSEQ multiplex PCR; TCRdb lists only in-frame clones, some missing. The sample lists 200,000 to 300,000 clones; roughly four fifths were seen once. Source material: peripheral blood. These receptors were obtained from a man aged 45-65 years with acute or convalescent COVID-19.

The chain is built from TRBV13 and TRBJ1-2; a possible D gene is TRBD1 (5 bases). The V gene lost 3 bases and the J gene lost 8 bases, with 13 bases spanning the gap. The CDR3 spans 13 residues. Germline V gives CDR1 PRHDT, CDR2 FYEKMQ (reference sequence). This CDR3 is CASSLLRVGGYTF. DNA for the CDR3: TGTGCCAGCAGCTTGCTCAGGGTTGGGGGCTACACCTTC. Full variable domain (rest looked up from reference TRBV13 and TRBJ1-2): AAGVIQSPRHLIKEKRETATLKCYPIPRHDTVYWYQQGPGQDPQFLISFYEKMQSDKGSIPDRFSAQQFSDYHSELNMSSLELGDSALYFCASSLLRVGGYTFGSGTRLTVV.

The chain joins TRBV5-1 to TRBJ2-1, with 7 bases fitting TRBD2. The CDR3 has 15 residues. The V segment lost 0 bases and the J segment 7 bases; nucleotides outside the gene matches: 7. The germline CDR1 and CDR2 sequences are SGHRS and YFSETQ. The CDR3 DNA follows: TGCGCCAGCAGCTTGGAAGCGGGACTCGCAAATGAGCAGTTCTTC. This sequence encodes CASSLEAGLANEQFF.

V and J are TRBV6-5 and TRBJ2-2; 8 nucleotides align to TRBD1. V lost 10 bases and J lost 7; bases outside the gene matches: 14. Per the germline V gene, CDR1 is MNHEY and CDR2 is SVGAGI. This CDR3 comprises 15 residues. CDR3 residues: CAIHFGTGVNGELFF. CDR3 nucleotides: TGTGCCATCCACTTCGGGACAGGCGTAAACGGGGAGCTGTTTTTT.

The rearrangement uses TRBV10-3 and TRBJ1-1; unclear D gene. Germline CDR1 and CDR2: ENHRY and SYGVKD. The CDR3 has 13 residues. CDR3 amino acids: CASREQPNTEAFF. The CDR3 bases are TGTGCAAGCCGGGAACAGCCGAACACTGAAGCTTTCTTT.

This clone has only a few counts. The CDR3 DNA reads as TGTGCCAGCAGTTACGGGGGGAACTACACCTTC. Translating gives CASSYGGNYTF. The rearrangement links TRBV6-5 to TRBJ1-2, with D tentatively TRBD1 (5 bases). CDR3 length equals 11 residues. V lost 2 bases and J lost 10, with 8 bases in between. Germline V gives CDR1 MNHEY, CDR2 SVGAGI.

This sequence joins TRBV11-2 and TRBJ2-1; tentative D call: TRBD2 (6 bases). This CDR3 is 15 amino acids long. Germline loops: CDR1 SGHAT, CDR2 FQNNGV. Trimming took 1 base from V and 3 from J, leaving 10 bases between them. CDR3 loop: CASSLAGRVYNEQFF. CDR3 sequence (DNA): TGTGCCAGCAGCTTAGCCGGGAGAGTCTACAATGAGCAGTTCTTC. The whole variable domain, filled in from reference TRBV11-2 and TRBJ2-1, reads EAGVAQSPRYKIIEKRQSVAFWCNPISGHATLYWYQQILGQGPKLLIQFQNNGVVDDSQLPKDRFSAERLKGVDSTLKIQPAKLEDSAVYLCASSLAGRVYNEQFFGPGTRLTVL.

In its sample, this clone was seen a few times. The chain recombines TRBV6-5 with TRBJ1-1, with unresolved D. Per the germline V gene, CDR1 is MNHEY and CDR2 is SVGAGI. The V gene lost 0 bases and the J gene lost 4 bases, with 12 bases spanning the gap. The CDR3 runs to 15 residues. This CDR3 is CASSYSGEWGTEAFF. CDR3 nucleotides: TGTGCCAGCAGTTACTCGGGAGAGTGGGGCACTGAAGCTTTCTTT.

The rearrangement links TRBV4-1 to TRBJ1-5; TRBD1 aligns across 7 bases. CDR3 length: 15 residues. J gave up 0 bases and V 3 bases, and 2 bases lay outside the gene matches. Germline values: CDR1 MGHRA, CDR2 YSYEKL. DNA for the CDR3: TGCGCCAGCAGCCACAGGGACAGTAGCAATCAGCCCCAGCATTTT. Translating gives CASSHRDSSNQPQHF.

The V and J genes are TRBV7-9 and TRBJ2-7, with a weak D call TRBD2 (5 bases). Trimming left V 6 bases short and J 6 bases short, with 12 bases between. The CDR3 sequence is 12 residues long. CDR1 and CDR2 (germline): SEHNR, FQNEAQ (reference sequence). DNA of the CDR3: TGTGCCAGCAGTTTGATGGGGAGCGAGCAGTACTTC. It yields the protein CASSLMGSEQYF.

This clone was observed a single time. The DNA of the CDR3 is TGCGCCAGCAGCTTCCCCCGGGAGGGCCTTTACGAGCAGTACTTC. The encoded protein is CASSFPREGLYEQYF. This chain joins TRBV5-1 and TRBJ2-7; 8 bases line up with TRBD2. V shed 2 bases and J 4 bases; nucleotides not matched to a gene: 8. Germline CDR1 and CDR2: SGHRS and YFSETQ. The CDR3 has 15 residues.

CDR3 protein: CASRPGTPKYGYTF. The CDR3, as DNA: TGTGCCAGCAGACCCGGGACACCCAAATATGGCTACACCTTC. The chain is built from TRBV28 and TRBJ1-2; tentatively, D is TRBD1 (6 bases). This CDR3 has 14 residues. Germline CDR1 is MDHEN and CDR2 is SYDVKM. Deletions cut 6 bases from V and 5 bases from J, with 16 bases between.

The rearrangement links TRBV20-1 to TRBJ2-3, with D possibly TRBD2 on 5 matching bases. This CDR3 comprises 11 residues. The germline V and J ends were trimmed by 6 bases and 7 bases, with 11 bases remaining between them. Germline lookup yields CDR1 DFQATT and CDR2 SNEGSKA (reference sequence). CDR3 region: CSARSGYTQYF. CDR3 DNA sequence: TGCAGTGCGAGAAGCGGTTATACGCAGTATTTT.

The gene calls are TRBV6-5 and TRBJ2-7; 10 bases match TRBD1. The CDR3 loop spans 12 amino acids. J gave up 6 bases and V 7 bases, and 3 bases lay outside the gene matches. Per the germline V gene, CDR1 is MNHEY and CDR2 is SVGAGI. CDR3 DNA: TGTGCCAGCAAGGGACAGGGGATCGAGCAGTACTTC. Amino acid sequence: CASKGQGIEQYF.

The V call is TRBV3-1 (or the pseudogene TRBV3-2), the J call TRBJ2-1; a possible D gene is TRBD1 (6 bases). This CDR3 is 16 amino acids long. Germline V lookup: CDR1 LGHDT, CDR2 YNNKEL (reference sequence). Trimming pared 8 bases from V and 10 bases from J, leaving 27 bases between. CDR3 amino acids: CASRGGRTALTGEQFF. For the CDR3, the DNA is TGTGCCAGCCGAGGGGGACGGACAGCCTTGACTGGGGAGCAGTTCTTC.

This chain joins TRBV9 and TRBJ2-3; TRBD2 matches 7 bases. Per the germline V gene, CDR1 is SGDLS and CDR2 is YYNGEE. The CDR3 covers 16 residues. V was clipped by 4 bases and J by 5 bases; unmatched bases: 13. CDR3 bases: TGTGCCAGCAGCCTTAGTAGCGGGTGGGGGGAAGATACGCAGTATTTT. Translating gives CASSLSSGWGEDTQYF. The full variable domain, in which reference TRBV9 and TRBJ2-3 provide the parts outside the CDR3, is DSGVTQTPKHLITATGQRVTLRCSPRSGDLSVYWYQQSLDQGLQFLIQYYNGEERAKGNILERFSAQQFPDLHSELNLSSLELGDSALYFCASSLSSGWGEDTQYFGPGTRLTVL.

J is TRBJ2-4 and V is TRBV12-3 or TRBV12-4, with D possibly being TRBD2 (6 bases). V lost 7 bases and J 0 bases, leaving 7 bases between the germline ends. There are 13 residues in the CDR3. The CDR3 reads CASTGGAKNIQYF. The CDR3 DNA reads TGTGCCAGCACCGGGGGAGCCAAAAACATTCAGTACTTC.

The chain has TRBV2 and TRBJ1-5; 8 bases are shared with TRBD1. CDR3 length: 14 amino acids. CDR1 and CDR2 from the germline V gene are SNHLY and FYNNEI. The V segment lost 4 bases and the J segment 6 bases; nucleotides outside the gene matches: 5. The CDR3 DNA reads as TGTGCCAGCAGTGCGCAGGGGGCTGGTCAGCCCCAGCATTTT. Translating it yields CASSAQGAGQPQHF.

The chain combines TRBV3-1 (or the pseudogene TRBV3-2) with TRBJ2-1, with 8 nucleotides matching TRBD2. The CDR3 is 16 residues long. Trimming cost V 1 base and J 4 bases; bases outside gene matches: 6. Germline loops: CDR1 LGHDT, CDR2 YNNKEL (reference sequence). The CDR3 sequence: CASSQGWASGYNEQFF. The CDR3 coding sequence is TGTGCCAGCAGCCAAGGGTGGGCTAGCGGGTACAATGAGCAGTTCTTC.

The V gene is TRBV6-5, the J gene TRBJ2-5; 9 bases agree with TRBD1. The CDR3 loop spans 14 amino acids. The ends lost 2 bases at V and 2 bases at J; junction bases unmatched: 0. Germline lookup yields CDR1 MNHEY and CDR2 SVGAGI. CDR3: CASSYGTGQETQYF. The DNA for the CDR3 is TGTGCCAGCAGTTACGGGACAGGGCAAGAGACCCAGTACTTC.

The chain has TRBV10-3 and TRBJ1-1, with D unclear. The CDR3 runs 13 residues. Germline CDR1 and CDR2: ENHRY and SYGVKD. V shed 3 bases and J shed 0 bases, with 5 bases lying between them. CDR3 loop: CAISDSLNTEAFF. DNA of the CDR3: TGTGCCATCAGTGACAGTTTGAACACTGAAGCTTTCTTT.

The chain employs TRBV9 and TRBJ2-7; D possibly corresponds to TRBD1 (6 bases). The germline V gene has CDR1 SGDLS and CDR2 YYNGEE. The CDR3 runs 15 residues. Trimming pared 4 bases from V and 5 bases from J, leaving 19 bases between. CDR3 sequence reads: CASSPWGTFGNEQYF. CDR3 DNA: TGTGCCAGCAGCCCATGGGGGACATTCGGGAACGAGCAGTACTTC. Combining the CDR3 with reference TRBV9 and TRBJ2-7 gives the whole variable domain DSGVTQTPKHLITATGQRVTLRCSPRSGDLSVYWYQQSLDQGLQFLIQYYNGEERAKGNILERFSAQQFPDLHSELNLSSLELGDSALYFCASSPWGTFGNEQYFGPGTRLTVT.

The J gene is TRBJ1-2, the V gene TRBV10-3; no clear D gene. V lost 10 bases and J 0 bases, leaving 12 bases between the germline ends. The CDR3 has 13 residues. Per the germline V gene, CDR1 is ENHRY and CDR2 is SYGVKD. CDR3 nucleotide sequence: TGTGCCAGCGTAAACAGTACTAACTATGGCTACACCTTC. Amino acid sequence: CASVNSTNYGYTF.